The sequence of this T cell receptor (beta chain) was determined in a study of shared clonotypes between healthy human individuals. Trimming left V 8 bases short and J 2 bases short, with 7 bases between. CDR1 and CDR2 from the germline V gene are MNHEY and SMNVEV (reference sequence). The CDR3 is 11 amino acids. CD8 cells classed as naive were CD45RO-negative and positively selected for CCR7, excluding terminally differentiated effector memory CD45RA+ cells. Sequenced by immunoSEQ multiplex PCR; TCRdb stores in-frame clones only, minus some. This sample carries about 2.1 million clones, 85% to 95% of them seen once, and the ten largest clones take about 1.5%.

The source of this sequence is a young man in good health. Some clones in this sample may be carry-over from other donors' samples. V usage is TRBV27 and J usage is TRBJ2-7, with D uncertain. Sequenced sample: naive CD8+ T cells from PBMCs. The CDR3 DNA sequence: TGTGCCAGCGGCGAAGCCTACGAGCAGTACTTC. Residues: CASGEAYEQYF.